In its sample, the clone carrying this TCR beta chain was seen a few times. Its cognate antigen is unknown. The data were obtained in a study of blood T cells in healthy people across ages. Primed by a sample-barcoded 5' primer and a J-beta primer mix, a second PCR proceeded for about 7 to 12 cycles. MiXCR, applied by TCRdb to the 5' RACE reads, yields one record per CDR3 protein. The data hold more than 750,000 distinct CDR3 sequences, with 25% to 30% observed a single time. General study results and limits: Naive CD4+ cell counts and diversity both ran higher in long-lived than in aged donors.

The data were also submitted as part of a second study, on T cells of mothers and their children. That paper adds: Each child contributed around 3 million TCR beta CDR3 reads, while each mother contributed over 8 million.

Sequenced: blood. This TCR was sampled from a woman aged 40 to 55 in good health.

The CDR3 bases are TGTGCCAGCAGGGGGGAGGGTCCAGAACCAGATACGCAGTATTTT. Its protein is CASRGEGPEPDTQYF. The chain is built from TRBV7-9 and TRBJ2-3, with 7 nucleotides matching TRBD2. Germline CDR1 SEHNR, CDR2 FQNEAQ (reference sequence). The V gene end was trimmed by 6 bases and the J gene end by 4 bases; junction bases not matched to a gene: 10. This CDR3 has 15 residues.